The entry below describes one T cell receptor beta chain. The data were obtained in a study of blood T cell repertoires in COVID-19. The CDR3 is 17 amino acids. The germline V gene has CDR1 MDHEN and CDR2 SYDVKM. Trimming shortened V by 8 bases and J by 0 bases, and 20 bases separated the two germline ends. Authors' methods: How many nucleated cells were present was estimated from reference gene primer amplification. Clones were sequenced by immunoSEQ multiplex PCR, and TCRdb holds only the in-frame ones, with some missing. V, J and clone size reflect that table, while D and trimming were determined from the DNA. This table holds about 110,000 clones, around 83% found once.

Sequenced material: peripheral blood. The sequence came from an elderly woman with active or convalescent COVID-19. The chain has TRBV28 and TRBJ1-5; TRBD1 might be the D (5 bases). The CDR3 bases are TGTGCCAGCTCCCTTCCTACAGGTTATCATAGCAATCAGCCCCAGCATTTT. Its translation: CASSLPTGYHSNQPQHF. The variable domain in full, with the rest retrieved from reference TRBV28 and TRBJ1-5, is DVKVTQSSRYLVKRTGEKVFLECVQDMDHENMFWYRQDPGLGLRLIYFSYDVKMKEKGDIPEGYSVSREKKERFSLILESASTNQTSMYLCASSLPTGYHSNQPQHFGDGTRLSIL.